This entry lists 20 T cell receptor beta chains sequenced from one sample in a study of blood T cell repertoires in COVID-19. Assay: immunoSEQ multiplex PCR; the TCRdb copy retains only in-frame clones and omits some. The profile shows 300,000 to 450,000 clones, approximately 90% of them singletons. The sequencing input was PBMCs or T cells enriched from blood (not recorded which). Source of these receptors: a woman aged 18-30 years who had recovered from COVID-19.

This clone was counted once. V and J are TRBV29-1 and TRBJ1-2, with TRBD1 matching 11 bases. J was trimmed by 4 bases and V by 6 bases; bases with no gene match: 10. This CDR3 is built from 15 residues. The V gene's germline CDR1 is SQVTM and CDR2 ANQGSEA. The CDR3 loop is CSVPGQGDVSYGYTF. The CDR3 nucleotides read TGCAGCGTGCCGGGACAGGGGGACGTAAGCTATGGCTACACCTTC.

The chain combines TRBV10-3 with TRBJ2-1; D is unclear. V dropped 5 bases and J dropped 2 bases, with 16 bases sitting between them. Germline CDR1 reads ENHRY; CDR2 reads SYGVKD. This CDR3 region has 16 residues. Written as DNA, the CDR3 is TGTGCCATCAGTCCCCGTGCAGTTCCCACCTACAATGAGCAGTTCTTC. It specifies CAISPRAVPTYNEQFF.

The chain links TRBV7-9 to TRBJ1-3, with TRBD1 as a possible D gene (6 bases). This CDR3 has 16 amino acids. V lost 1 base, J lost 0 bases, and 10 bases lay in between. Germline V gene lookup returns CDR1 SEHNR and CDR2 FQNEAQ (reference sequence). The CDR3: CASSLGGLPSGNTIYF. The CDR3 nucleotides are TGTGCCAGCAGCTTAGGGGGGCTTCCCTCTGGAAACACCATATATTTT.

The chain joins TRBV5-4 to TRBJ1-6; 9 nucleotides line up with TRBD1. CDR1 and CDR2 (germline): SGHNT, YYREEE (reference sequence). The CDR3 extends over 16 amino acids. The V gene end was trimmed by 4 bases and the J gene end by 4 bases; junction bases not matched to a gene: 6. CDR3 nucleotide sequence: TGTGCCAGCAGCCGGGGCGGGACAGGGTATAATTCACCCCTCCACTTT. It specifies CASSRGGTGYNSPLHF.

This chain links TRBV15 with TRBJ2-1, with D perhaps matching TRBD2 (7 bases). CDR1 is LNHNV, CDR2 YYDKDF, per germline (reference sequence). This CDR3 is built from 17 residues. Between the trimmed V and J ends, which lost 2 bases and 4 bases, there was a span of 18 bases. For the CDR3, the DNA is TGTGCCACCAGCAGACTCAGCGGGACAAAAATTTACAATGAGCAGTTCTTC. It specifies CATSRLSGTKIYNEQFF.

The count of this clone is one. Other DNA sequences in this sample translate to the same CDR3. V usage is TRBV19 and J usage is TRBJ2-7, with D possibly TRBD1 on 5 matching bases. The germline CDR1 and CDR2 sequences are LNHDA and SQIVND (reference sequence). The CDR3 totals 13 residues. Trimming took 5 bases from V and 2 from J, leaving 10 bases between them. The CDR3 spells CASSAGRAYEQYF. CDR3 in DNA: TGTGCCAGTAGTGCTGGCAGGGCCTACGAGCAGTACTTC.

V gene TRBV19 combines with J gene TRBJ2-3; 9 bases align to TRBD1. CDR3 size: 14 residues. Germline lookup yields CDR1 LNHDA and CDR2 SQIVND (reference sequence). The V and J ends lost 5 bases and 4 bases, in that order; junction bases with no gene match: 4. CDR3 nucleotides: TGTGCCAGTAGTTTGAGGACAGGGGCAGATACGCAGTATTTT. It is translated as CASSLRTGADTQYF.

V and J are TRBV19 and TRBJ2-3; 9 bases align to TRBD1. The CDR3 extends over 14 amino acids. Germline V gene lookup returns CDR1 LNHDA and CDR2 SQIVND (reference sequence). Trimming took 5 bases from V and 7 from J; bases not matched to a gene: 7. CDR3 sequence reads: CASSSGTGSYTQYF. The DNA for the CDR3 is TGTGCCAGTAGTTCCGGGACAGGGTCATATACGCAGTATTTT.

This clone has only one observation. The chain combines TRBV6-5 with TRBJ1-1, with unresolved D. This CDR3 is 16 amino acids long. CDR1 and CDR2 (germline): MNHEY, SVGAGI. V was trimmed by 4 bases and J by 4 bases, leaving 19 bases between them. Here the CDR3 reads CASSSRTGGYGTEAFF. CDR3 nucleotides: TGTGCCAGCAGTTCGAGGACCGGAGGGTATGGCACTGAAGCTTTCTTT.

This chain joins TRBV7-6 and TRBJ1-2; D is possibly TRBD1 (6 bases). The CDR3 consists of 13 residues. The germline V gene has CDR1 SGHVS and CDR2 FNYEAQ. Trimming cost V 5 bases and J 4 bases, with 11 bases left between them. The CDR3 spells CASSAGEVYGYTF. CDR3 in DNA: TGTGCCAGCAGCGCAGGGGAAGTCTATGGCTACACCTTC. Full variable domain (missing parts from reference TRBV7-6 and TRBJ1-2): GAGVSQSPRYKVTKRGQDVALRCDPISGHVSLYWYRQALGQGPEFLTYFNYEAQQDKSGLPNDRFSAERPEGSISTLTIQRTEQRDSAMYRCASSAGEVYGYTFGSGTRLTVV.

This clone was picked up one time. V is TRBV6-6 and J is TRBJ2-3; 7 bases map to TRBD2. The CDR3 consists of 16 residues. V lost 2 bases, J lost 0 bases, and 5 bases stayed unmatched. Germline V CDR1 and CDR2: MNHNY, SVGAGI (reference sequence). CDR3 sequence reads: CASSYRRGGSTDTQYF. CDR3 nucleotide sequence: TGTGCCAGCAGTTACCGACGCGGGGGTAGCACAGATACGCAGTATTTT.

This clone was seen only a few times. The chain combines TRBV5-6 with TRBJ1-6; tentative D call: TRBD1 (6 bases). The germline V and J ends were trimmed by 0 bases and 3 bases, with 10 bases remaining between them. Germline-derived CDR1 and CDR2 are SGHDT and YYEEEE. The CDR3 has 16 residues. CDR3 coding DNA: TGTGCCAGCAGCTTGGACAGGGTCAGCTATAATTCACCCCTCCACTTT. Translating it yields CASSLDRVSYNSPLHF.

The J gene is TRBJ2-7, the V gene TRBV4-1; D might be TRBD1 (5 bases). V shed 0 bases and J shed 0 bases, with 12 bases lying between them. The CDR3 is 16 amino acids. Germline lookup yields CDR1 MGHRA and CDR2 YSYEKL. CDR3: CASSQDSGRASYEQYF. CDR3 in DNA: TGCGCCAGCAGCCAAGATTCGGGCAGGGCCTCCTACGAGCAGTACTTC.

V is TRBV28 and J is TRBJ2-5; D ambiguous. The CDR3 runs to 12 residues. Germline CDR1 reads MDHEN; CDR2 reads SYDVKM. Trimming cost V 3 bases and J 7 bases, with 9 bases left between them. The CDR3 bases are TGTGCCAGCAGTTTCCCAACGGGGACCCAGTACTTC. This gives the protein CASSFPTGTQYF.

The CDR3, as DNA: TGTGCCAGCAGCTCACAGGGGAATTCACCCCTCCACTTT. Protein sequence: CASSSQGNSPLHF. V usage is TRBV11-1 and J usage is TRBJ1-6; 7 positions match TRBD1. The CDR3 has 13 amino acids. V lost 4 bases and J lost 7; bases outside the gene matches: 1. Germline CDR1 and CDR2: SGHAT and FQDESV (reference sequence).

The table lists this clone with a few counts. The CDR3 DNA reads TGTGCCAGCTCATCCCGACAGGGGGCGGATTCACCCCTCCACTTT. Amino acids: CASSSRQGADSPLHF. The chain uses TRBV18 and TRBJ1-6, with TRBD1 matching over 10 bases. Germline V gene sequence: CDR1 KGHSH, CDR2 LQKENI. With V trimmed by 5 bases and J by 8 bases, 6 bases remained unmatched. The CDR3 consists of 15 residues.

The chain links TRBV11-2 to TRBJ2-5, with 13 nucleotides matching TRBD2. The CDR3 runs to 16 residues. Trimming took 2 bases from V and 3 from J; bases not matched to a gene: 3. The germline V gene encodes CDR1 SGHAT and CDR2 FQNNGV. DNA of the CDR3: TGTGCCAGCAGCTTAACTAGCGGGGGGGCCGAAGAGACCCAGTACTTC. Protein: CASSLTSGGAEETQYF.

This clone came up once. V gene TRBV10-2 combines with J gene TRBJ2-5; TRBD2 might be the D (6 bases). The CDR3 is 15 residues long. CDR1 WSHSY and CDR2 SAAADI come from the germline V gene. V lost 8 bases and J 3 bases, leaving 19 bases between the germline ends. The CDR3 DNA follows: TGCGCCAGCCACGGAGGGGTCCATAAAAAAGAGACCCAGTACTTC. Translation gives CASHGGVHKKETQYF.

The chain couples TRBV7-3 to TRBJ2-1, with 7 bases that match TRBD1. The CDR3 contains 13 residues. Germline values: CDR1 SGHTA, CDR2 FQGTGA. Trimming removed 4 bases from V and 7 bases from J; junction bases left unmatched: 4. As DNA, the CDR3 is TGTGCCAGCAGCTCTGCACAGGGGAATGAGCAGTTCTTC. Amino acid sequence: CASSSAQGNEQFF.

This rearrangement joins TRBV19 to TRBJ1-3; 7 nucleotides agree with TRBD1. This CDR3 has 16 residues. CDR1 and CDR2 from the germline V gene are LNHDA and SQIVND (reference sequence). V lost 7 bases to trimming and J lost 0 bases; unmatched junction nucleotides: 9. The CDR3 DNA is TGTGCCAGTACCCCGGACAGGTCGAGCTCTGGAAACACCATATATTTT. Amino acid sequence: CASTPDRSSSGNTIYF.